These 23 T cell receptor beta chains share one sample of origin, sequenced in a study of blood T cell repertoires in COVID-19. Using immunoSEQ multiplex PCR, the repertoire was profiled, and TCRdb retains in-frame clones only, with some absent. The profile covers about 50,000 clones, with 85% to 90% appearing a single time and 43% taken by the ten largest. Sequencing used peripheral blood. Receptor source: a woman in her fifties or sixties with COVID-19, enrolled during active disease.

This clone was counted only a few times. The J gene is TRBJ1-3, the V gene TRBV18; 10 nucleotides match TRBD1. Germline V gene data show CDR1 as KGHSH and CDR2 as LQKENI. With V trimmed by 3 bases and J by 4 bases, 3 bases remained unmatched. The CDR3 runs to 15 residues. The CDR3 sequence: CASSPGTGEGNTIYF. As DNA, the CDR3 is TGTGCCAGCTCACCCGGGACAGGGGAAGGAAACACCATATATTTT.

The rearrangement links TRBV11-2 to TRBJ1-3; D not resolved. Trimming cost V 4 bases and J 2 bases, with 6 bases left between them. Per the germline V gene, CDR1 is SGHAT and CDR2 is FQNNGV. The CDR3 length is 13 residues. This chain's CDR3 is CASSSSPGNTIYF. DNA for the CDR3: TGTGCCAGCAGCTCAAGCCCTGGAAACACCATATATTTT.

V is TRBV7-9 and J is TRBJ1-3; no clear D. Germline values: CDR1 SEHNR, CDR2 FQNEAQ (reference sequence). The CDR3 spans 12 residues. V lost 5 bases and J 2 bases, leaving 4 bases between the germline ends. DNA for the CDR3: TGTGCCAGCAGCCCTGCTGGAAACACCATATATTTT. Encoded protein: CASSPAGNTIYF.

The rearrangement uses TRBV9 and TRBJ2-5; D unclear. This CDR3 contains 15 residues. Germline V gene lookup returns CDR1 SGDLS and CDR2 YYNGEE. V shed 0 bases and J shed 1 base, with 10 bases lying between them. CDR3 DNA: TGTGCCAGCAGCGTAGTAGGAGAATCCCAAGAGACCCAGTACTTC. This sequence encodes CASSVVGESQETQYF.

This sequence joins TRBV24-1 and TRBJ2-1; 7 bases map to TRBD2. V lost 4 bases, J lost 9 bases, and 5 bases stayed unmatched. The CDR3 is 13 residues long. Looked up from germline, CDR1 is KGHDR and CDR2 is SFDVKD. The DNA of the CDR3 is TGTGCCACCAGTGAACTCGGGAGGCCTGAGCAGTTCTTC. Its protein product is CATSELGRPEQFF.

The V and J genes are TRBV7-9 and TRBJ2-1; 10 nucleotides agree with TRBD1. Germline CDR1 SEHNR, CDR2 FQNEAQ (reference sequence). This CDR3 is 15 amino acids long. Losses at the gene ends were 6 bases for V and 9 bases for J; bases not matched to a gene: 11. CDR3 DNA: TGTGCCAGCAGATTGACAGGGGGCGCGGGTTCTGAGCAGTTCTTC. Translated: CASRLTGGAGSEQFF.

The rearrangement uses TRBV30 and TRBJ1-1; 7 bases are a match to TRBD1. Germline assignment: CDR1 GTSNPN and CDR2 SVGIG (reference sequence). There are 14 residues in the CDR3. V lost 4 bases and J lost 6; bases outside the gene matches: 11. The CDR3 coding sequence is TGTGCCTGGACGATTGGACAGGCAGGCGCTGAAGCTTTCTTT. Translation: CAWTIGQAGAEAFF.

The chain is built from TRBV28 and TRBJ1-5, with D perhaps TRBD1 (5 bases). The CDR3 runs 15 residues. Trimming took 7 bases from V and 3 from J, leaving 16 bases between them. Germline V CDR1 and CDR2: MDHEN, SYDVKM. CDR3 DNA sequence: TGTGCCAGCATCACGGCCCAGGGAAACAATCAGCCCCAGCATTTT. Translating it yields CASITAQGNNQPQHF.

The chain combines TRBV9 with TRBJ2-5, with TRBD1 identical over 8 bases. J was trimmed by 2 bases and V by 6 bases; bases with no gene match: 6. There are 14 residues in the CDR3. Germline V gene lookup returns CDR1 SGDLS and CDR2 YYNGEE. CDR3 region: CASTEGQAQETQYF. The CDR3 coding sequence is TGTGCCAGCACCGAGGGACAGGCACAAGAGACCCAGTACTTC.

V gene TRBV29-1 combines with J gene TRBJ2-1, with 10 bases that match TRBD2. CDR3 size: 15 residues. Looked up from germline, CDR1 is SQVTM and CDR2 is ANQGSEA. Trimming took 1 base from V and 10 from J; bases not matched to a gene: 10. CDR3 in amino acids: CSVEGSIIAGGEQFF. In nucleotides, the CDR3 is TGCAGCGTTGAAGGGAGCATAATAGCGGGAGGCGAGCAGTTCTTC.

This clone occurred once. This chain uses TRBV5-4 with TRBJ1-2, with 11 bases that match TRBD1. The germline CDR1 and CDR2 sequences are SGHNT and YYREEE (reference sequence). J gave up 7 bases and V 4 bases, and 3 bases lay outside the gene matches. CDR3 length: 13 amino acids. CDR3 protein: CASSPGTGGGYTF. The CDR3 bases are TGTGCCAGCAGCCCTGGGACAGGGGGTGGCTACACCTTC. Full variable domain (rest looked up from reference TRBV5-4 and TRBJ1-2): ETGVTQSPTHLIKTRGQQVTLRCSSQSGHNTVSWYQQALGQGPQFIFQYYREEENGRGNFPPRFSGLQFPNYSSELNVNALELDDSALYLCASSPGTGGGYTFGSGTRLTVV.

V usage is TRBV7-6 and J usage is TRBJ2-1; 7 nucleotides line up with TRBD1. The V and J ends lost 2 bases and 5 bases, in that order; junction bases with no gene match: 15. CDR1 is SGHVS and CDR2 is FNYEAQ in the germline V gene. This CDR3 has 18 residues. In DNA, the CDR3 is TGTGCCAGCAGCTTACGTCGAGACAGGGTTGAGTCCCACAATGAGCAGTTCTTC. Its protein product is CASSLRRDRVESHNEQFF.

V gene TRBV29-1 combines with J gene TRBJ2-1; no firm D call. CDR3 length: 14 amino acids. V was pared by 7 bases and J by 6 bases, with 19 bases between. The V gene's germline CDR1 is SQVTM and CDR2 ANQGSEA. This chain's CDR3 is CSAARAILTNEQFF. The CDR3 DNA follows: TGCAGCGCCGCGCGCGCCATCCTTACCAATGAGCAGTTCTTC.

The chain employs TRBV18 and TRBJ1-4; D might be TRBD1 (5 bases). Trimming cost V 3 bases and J 8 bases, with 13 bases left between them. This CDR3 comprises 14 residues. Germline CDR1 KGHSH, CDR2 LQKENI. The DNA for the CDR3 is TGTGCCAGCTCACCGCGGGGGACGAACGAAAAACTGTTTTTT. As protein: CASSPRGTNEKLFF.

The rearrangement joins TRBV7-8 to TRBJ1-1, with no clear D. Trimming stripped 2 bases from V and 1 base from J, with 11 bases between. CDR1 and CDR2 (germline): SGHVS, FQNEAQ. This CDR3 is 15 amino acids long. For the CDR3, the DNA is TGTGCCAGCAGCTTATCTACCGCTGGGAACACTGAAGCTTTCTTT. Translation gives CASSLSTAGNTEAFF.

The genes are TRBV15 and TRBJ1-2; TRBD1 is a possible D gene (5 bases). Germline values: CDR1 LNHNV, CDR2 YYDKDF (reference sequence). Between the trimmed V and J ends, which lost 3 bases and 10 bases, there was a span of 9 bases. The CDR3 covers 11 residues. CDR3: CATSSLGHYTF. As DNA, the CDR3 is TGTGCCACCAGCAGCCTTGGACACTACACCTTC.

The chain links TRBV27 to TRBJ2-5; TRBD2 agrees at 7 bases. With 4 bases clipped from V and 4 bases from J, the junction kept 9 bases outside the gene matches. CDR3 length equals 15 residues. From germline, CDR1 is MNHEY and CDR2 SMNVEV (reference sequence). The CDR3 bases are TGTGCCAGCAGTTCCCGAAGGACTAGAGGAGAGACCCAGTACTTC. It specifies CASSSRRTRGETQYF.

This clone showed up just once. V and J are TRBV6-5 and TRBJ2-3, with D unclear. Trimming stripped 2 bases from V and 11 bases from J, with 8 bases between. This CDR3 is built from 11 residues. Germline CDR1 is MNHEY and CDR2 is SVGAGI. CDR3 amino acids: CASSYEWLQYF. Written as DNA, the CDR3 is TGTGCCAGCAGTTACGAGTGGTTGCAGTATTTT.

J is TRBJ2-7 and V is TRBV6-5; TRBD1 matches at 10 bases. This CDR3 is built from 15 residues. The V and J ends lost 6 bases and 2 bases, in that order; junction bases with no gene match: 7. CDR1 is MNHEY, CDR2 SVGAGI, per germline. CDR3 DNA: TGTGCCAGCAGCCTCGGGACAGGGGCCCCCTACGAGCAGTACTTC. It encodes CASSLGTGAPYEQYF.

V and J are TRBV24-1 and TRBJ2-3; 8 bases are a match to TRBD2. The CDR3 runs 15 residues. Germline V CDR1 and CDR2: KGHDR, SFDVKD. V gave up 2 bases and J gave up 4 bases; unmatched junction bases: 4. The CDR3 DNA reads TGTGCCACCAGTGATTACCTAGCGGGTGCAGATACGCAGTATTTT. Translating gives CATSDYLAGADTQYF.

The chain is built from TRBV29-1 and TRBJ1-2, with 7 positions matching TRBD1. The V segment lost 5 bases and the J segment 0 bases; nucleotides outside the gene matches: 3. The CDR3 spans 13 residues. Germline CDR1 is SQVTM and CDR2 is ANQGSEA. CDR3 coding DNA: TGCAGCGTTTCGGGACAGACTAACTATGGCTACACCTTC. Protein: CSVSGQTNYGYTF.

V gene TRBV5-1 combines with J gene TRBJ2-2, with a weak D call TRBD2 (5 bases). Germline assignment: CDR1 SGHRS and CDR2 YFSETQ. V was trimmed by 9 bases and J by 5 bases, leaving 14 bases between them. The CDR3 sequence is 13 residues long. This chain's CDR3 is CATNPGFTGELFF. The CDR3 nucleotides are TGCGCCACGAACCCGGGGTTTACCGGGGAGCTGTTTTTT.

The J gene is TRBJ1-3, the V gene TRBV12-3 or TRBV12-4; maybe TRBD1 (6 bases). The germline V and J ends were trimmed by 6 bases and 3 bases, with 9 bases remaining between them. CDR3 size: 13 residues. Here the CDR3 DNA reads TGTGCCAGCAGGCGGACAGTTGGAAACACCATATATTTT. It is translated as CASRRTVGNTIYF.